Listed here are 28 T cell receptor beta chains from one sample, sequenced in a study of blood T cells in healthy people across ages. Next came a second PCR, run for about 7 to 12 cycles, which used a sample-barcoded 5' primer along with a J-beta primer mix. TCRdb used MiXCR to reprocess the 5' RACE reads, holding one entry per CDR3 protein. The sample includes approximately 800,000 distinct CDR3 sequences, under 40% of them seen just once. The sequencing input was blood. These receptors came from a man aged 18-30 years in good health.

The chain links TRBV4-3 to TRBJ1-1; maybe TRBD1 (5 bases). Looked up from germline, CDR1 is LGHNA and CDR2 is YSLEER. Trimming stripped 4 bases from V and 5 bases from J, with 20 bases between. This CDR3 region has 16 residues. CDR3 residues: CASSPRRGHGGTEAFF. DNA for the CDR3: TGCGCCAGCAGCCCCCGTCGGGGTCACGGGGGAACTGAAGCTTTCTTT.

This clonotype was counted only a few times. The chain recombines TRBV28 with TRBJ2-3, with TRBD1 matching over 9 bases. J was trimmed by 8 bases and V by 5 bases; bases with no gene match: 11. The CDR3 is 15 amino acids. Germline V gene sequence: CDR1 MDHEN, CDR2 SYDVKM. CDR3 protein: CASSPWTGDRGTQYF. The CDR3, as DNA: TGTGCCAGCAGTCCATGGACAGGGGATCGAGGTACGCAGTATTTT.

V and J are TRBV6-2 or TRBV6-3 and TRBJ2-7, with D possibly TRBD1 on 6 matching bases. Germline CDR1 reads MNHEY; CDR2 reads SVGEGT. V lost 5 bases to trimming and J lost 7 bases, with 18 bases between them. The CDR3 extends over 14 amino acids. The CDR3 loop is CASSPGDGPQEQYF. In nucleotides, the CDR3 is TGTGCCAGCAGTCCAGGGGACGGCCCCCAAGAGCAGTACTTC.

This clonotype has ten or more counts. A read error may produce the germline difference seen at one junction end. The chain uses TRBV3-1 and TRBJ2-3; TRBD1 or TRBD2 may be the D gene (5 bases each). Germline CDR1 reads LGHDT; CDR2 reads YNNKEL (reference sequence). The CDR3 covers 17 residues. CDR3: CASSQAYRDGSTDTQYF. The DNA for the CDR3 is TGTGCCAGCAGCCAAGCGTACCGGGACGGCAGCACAGACACGCAGTATTTT.

This clonotype showed up many times. CDR3 coding DNA: TGCAGTGCTCCTTTGGCGGGGGGCAAAATCACAGATACGCAGTATTTT. Its protein product is CSAPLAGGKITDTQYF. The chain has TRBV20-1 and TRBJ2-3; 8 bases are shared with TRBD2. Germline loops: CDR1 DFQATT, CDR2 SNEGSKA (reference sequence). V lost 5 bases and J lost 2; bases outside the gene matches: 12. The CDR3 totals 16 residues.

The rearrangement joins TRBV6-5 to TRBJ1-3; tentatively, D is TRBD1 (5 bases). Germline values: CDR1 MNHEY, CDR2 SVGAGI. V was cut by 4 bases and J by 0 bases, with 10 bases left in between. The CDR3 runs 15 residues. The CDR3 DNA reads TGTGCCAGCAGTTGGAAGGGGAGCTCTGGAAACACCATATATTTT. It codes for CASSWKGSSGNTIYF.

This chain links TRBV28 with TRBJ1-2; D may be TRBD1 (5 bases). CDR1 and CDR2 from the germline V gene are MDHEN and SYDVKM. V shed 5 bases and J shed 7 bases, with 17 bases lying between them. CDR3 length: 14 residues. Written as DNA, the CDR3 is TGTGCCAGCAGTCCCGGGACGGTTATTTCTGGCTACACCTTC. This encodes CASSPGTVISGYTF.

This clonotype was counted a few times. This chain connects TRBV5-1 to TRBJ2-3; tentatively, D is TRBD1 (6 bases). The V end lost 7 bases, the J end lost 1 base, and 19 bases lay between the germline ends. The V gene's germline CDR1 is SGHRS and CDR2 YFSETQ. The CDR3 has 16 residues. CDR3 bases: TGCGCCAGCTATGCTTCAGACAGGTTCCGCACAGATACGCAGTATTTT. This sequence encodes CASYASDRFRTDTQYF.

This clonotype has just a few counts. The genes are TRBV2 and TRBJ1-1, with D unresolved. V was trimmed by 2 bases and J by 4 bases, leaving 14 bases between them. The CDR3 spans 15 residues. CDR1 and CDR2 (germline): SNHLY, FYNNEI. CDR3 sequence reads: CASSEKAGIATEAFF. In DNA, the CDR3 is TGTGCCAGCAGTGAAAAGGCAGGTATTGCCACTGAAGCTTTCTTT.

CDR3 coding DNA: TGTGCCAGCTCACCACGGACTGGGACAACTACCTACGAGCAGTACTTC. Translated, it gives CASSPRTGTTTYEQYF. V gene TRBV18 combines with J gene TRBJ2-5, with D maybe TRBD1 (6 bases). With the DNA end fitting TRBJ2-7 better, the J assignment may be wrong. CDR1 is KGHSH and CDR2 is LQKENI in the germline V gene. The CDR3 has 16 residues.

V and J are TRBV12-3 or TRBV12-4 and TRBJ2-2, with TRBD2 identical over 10 bases. V lost 6 bases and J lost 2; bases outside the gene matches: 6. CDR3 length: 16 amino acids. CDR3 sequence: CASSKIAGGNTGELFF. The CDR3, as DNA: TGTGCCAGCAGCAAAATAGCGGGGGGTAACACCGGGGAGCTGTTTTTT.

This clonotype showed up many times. The rearrangement uses TRBV6-4 and TRBJ2-1; the D call may be TRBD1 or TRBD2 (5 bases each). Germline CDR1 MRHNA, CDR2 SNTAGT. Trimming cost V 1 base and J 6 bases, with 13 bases left between them. The CDR3 is 15 residues long. The DNA of the CDR3 is TGTGCCAGCAGTGACTGGACGGGGCTGGGCAATGAGCAGTTCTTC. It encodes CASSDWTGLGNEQFF.

This clonotype was observed a few times. A junction boundary mismatches the germline segment, possibly from a read error. This chain links TRBV4-1 with TRBJ1-2; 8 bases map to TRBD1. Germline values: CDR1 MGHRA, CDR2 YSYEKL. There are 17 residues in the CDR3. This chain's CDR3 is CVSSQDLDRDKLYGYTF. CDR3 nucleotides: TGCGTCAGCAGCCAAGATCTGGACAGGGATAAACTCTATGGCTACACCTTC.

This clonotype was seen at least ten times. The chain joins TRBV18 to TRBJ2-5; D may match TRBD1 or TRBD2 (6 bases each). This CDR3 comprises 14 residues. Germline CDR1 is KGHSH and CDR2 is LQKENI. The V and J ends lost 4 bases and 11 bases respectively, with 20 bases between them. CDR3 in DNA: TGTGCCAGCTCACAGGGGGGCATCGGCAATGAGCAGTACTTC. Translated: CASSQGGIGNEQYF.

This clonotype occurred many times. The CDR3: CASSQGGVGQPQHF. For the CDR3, the DNA is TGTGCCAGCAGCCAAGGGGGGGTGGGTCAGCCCCAGCATTTT. The rearrangement joins TRBV4-2 to TRBJ1-5; D possibly corresponds to TRBD1 (5 bases). The length of the CDR3 is 14 residues. Germline values: CDR1 LGHNA, CDR2 YNFKEQ. V was clipped by 1 base and J by 6 bases, with 10 bases between them.

This chain links TRBV5-1 with TRBJ1-2; D ambiguous. This CDR3 has 14 residues. The V and J ends lost 0 bases and 5 bases respectively, with 11 bases between them. CDR1 is SGHRS, CDR2 YFSETQ, per germline. Here the CDR3 DNA reads TGCGCCAGCAGCTTGGATGGCGGAGCTTATGGCTACACCTTC. Protein sequence: CASSLDGGAYGYTF.

Many counts were recorded for this clonotype. The chain joins TRBV7-2 to TRBJ2-7; D is possibly TRBD1 or TRBD2 (5 bases each). Germline V gives CDR1 SGHTA, CDR2 FQGNSA. Trimming removed 0 bases from V and 3 bases from J, with 12 bases in between. This CDR3 contains 15 residues. Here the CDR3 DNA reads TGTGCCAGCAGCTTAGCAGGGGACGCCATCTACGAGCAGTACTTC. Amino acids: CASSLAGDAIYEQYF.

The chain combines TRBV7-9 with TRBJ2-3, with D unresolved. V was trimmed by 5 bases and J by 3 bases, leaving 15 bases between them. This CDR3 comprises 15 residues. From germline, CDR1 is SEHNR and CDR2 FQNEAQ (reference sequence). The CDR3 nucleotides read TGTGCCAGCAGCCACCGAAATATTGGGACAGATACGCAGTATTTT. Translated, it gives CASSHRNIGTDTQYF. The full variable domain, its missing parts supplied by reference TRBV7-9 and TRBJ2-3, is DTGVSQNPRHKITKRGQNVTFRCDPISEHNRLYWYRQTLGQGPEFLTYFQNEAQLEKSRLLSDRFSAERPKGSFSTLEIQRTEQGDSAMYLCASSHRNIGTDTQYFGPGTRLTVL.

The CDR3 sequence is CASGLGFPNEKLFF. The CDR3 DNA sequence: TGTGCCAGCGGGTTAGGGTTCCCTAATGAAAAACTGTTTTTT. The rearrangement links TRBV27 to TRBJ1-4; no clear D gene. CDR1 is MNHEY and CDR2 is SMNVEV in the germline V gene (reference sequence). This CDR3 region has 14 residues. V lost 8 bases and J 3 bases, leaving 13 bases between the germline ends.

The J gene is TRBJ1-6, the V gene TRBV18, with D possibly matching TRBD1 (5 bases). The CDR3 is 14 amino acids. Per the germline V gene, CDR1 is KGHSH and CDR2 is LQKENI. V was shortened by 2 bases and J by 10 bases, with 12 bases between the two germline ends. In nucleotides, the CDR3 is TGTGCCAGCTCACCAGCGGCAGGGAGGTCACCCCTCCACTTT. It translates to CASSPAAGRSPLHF.

The chain recombines TRBV5-1 with TRBJ2-7; TRBD1 aligns across 9 bases. V shed 4 bases, J shed 3 bases, and the junction held 8 bases outside the gene matches. The CDR3 totals 15 residues. The germline V gene has CDR1 SGHRS and CDR2 YFSETQ. The DNA for the CDR3 is TGCGCCAGCAGCGGGGGACAGGGCACCCTCTACGAGCAGTACTTC. As protein: CASSGGQGTLYEQYF.

Concerning this clonotype: Just one base apart from a much larger clone, this may be a read error. J is TRBJ2-5 and V is TRBV20-1, with 12 bases aligning to TRBD1. Germline V gene lookup returns CDR1 DFQATT and CDR2 SNEGSKA (reference sequence). Trimming removed 3 bases from V and 11 bases from J; junction bases left unmatched: 13. The CDR3 is made up of 15 amino acids. For the CDR3, the DNA is TGCAGTGCTAGGCCGGGACAGGGGGCCAAAAACACTCAGTACTTC. Protein: CSARPGQGAKNTQYF.

The chain has TRBV20-1 and TRBJ1-1; weak D call: TRBD1 (6 bases). Trimming took off 0 bases at V and 3 bases at J, with 14 bases between the two ends. CDR1 DFQATT and CDR2 SNEGSKA come from the germline V gene (reference sequence). The CDR3 loop spans 15 amino acids. CDR3 protein: CSARDGVGGHTEAFF. The CDR3, as DNA: TGCAGTGCTAGAGATGGGGTCGGGGGGCACACTGAAGCTTTCTTT.

This clonotype turned up a few times. The rearrangement uses TRBV10-3 and TRBJ2-5; perhaps TRBD2 as D (5 bases). Per germline, CDR1 ENHRY and CDR2 SYGVKD. The CDR3 loop spans 13 amino acids. Deletions cut 2 bases from V and 4 bases from J, with 8 bases between. CDR3 protein: CAISERAGETQYF. As DNA, the CDR3 is TGTGCCATCAGTGAGCGGGCGGGAGAGACCCAGTACTTC.

This clonotype was seen just once. V usage is TRBV6-5 and J usage is TRBJ2-1, with TRBD2 as a possible D gene (5 bases). The germline gives CDR1 MNHEY, CDR2 SVGAGI. CDR3 length: 16 amino acids. Between the trimmed V and J ends, which lost 6 bases and 10 bases, there was a span of 25 bases. The CDR3 here is CASSREGVSPYKEQFF. CDR3 sequence (DNA): TGTGCCAGCAGCCGCGAGGGTGTCAGCCCCTATAAAGAGCAGTTCTTC.

This clonotype was observed at least ten times. The chain recombines TRBV29-1 with TRBJ2-3, with unresolved D. Germline CDR1 reads SQVTM; CDR2 reads ANQGSEA. With 6 bases removed from V and 4 bases from J, the gap between germline ends came to 8 bases. The CDR3 covers 11 residues. The DNA for the CDR3 is TGCAGCGTGTCAATCGCAGATACGCAGTATTTT. Protein: CSVSIADTQYF.

This clonotype was counted between two and nine times. CDR3 nucleotide sequence: TGTGCCAGCAGTTGGATCCTTTCGACAGATACGCAGTATTTT. It is translated as CASSWILSTDTQYF. V gene TRBV12-3 or TRBV12-4 combines with J gene TRBJ2-3; no definite D call. The CDR3 contains 14 residues. Trimming removed 4 bases at V and 3 bases at J, with 11 bases between.

This chain uses TRBV28 with TRBJ1-2; D ambiguous. Deletions cut 7 bases from V and 6 bases from J, with 15 bases between. CDR1 and CDR2 from the germline V gene are MDHEN and SYDVKM. This CDR3 is 13 amino acids long. CDR3 DNA sequence: TGTGCCAGCACCCGAGACCGTTTTGATGGCTACACCTTC. Translated: CASTRDRFDGYTF.